This entry describes one TCR beta chain. Its antigen is not identified. The source of the sample is a study of T cell repertoires in cytomegalovirus infection. The overall study: It can be stated that public TCR beta signatures indicated CMV infection as well as a matching HLA type.

Per the germline V gene, CDR1 is MNHEY and CDR2 is SVGAGI. The ends lost 5 bases at V and 10 bases at J; junction bases unmatched: 10. The CDR3 has 14 amino acids. Study findings and constraints: Of the TCR beta families, the public ones yielded a cumulative frequency that identified carriers of CMV plus the relevant HLA. Clonotype analysis showed dominance of the ex vivo response by HLA-C-restricted CMV-specific TCR beta clonotypes.

TCRdb re-called the reads with MiXCR, one entry per CDR3 protein. Of about 450,000 distinct CDR3 sequences detected, about a third appear once; the ten largest clones hold roughly an eighth. This clonotype originated in a human donor in good health (CMV status not recorded). Some clones in this sample may be carry-over from other donors' samples. J is TRBJ2-3 and V is TRBV6-5; 9 bases agree with TRBD1. Sequencing was performed on PBMCs. DNA for the CDR3: TGTGCCAGCAGTAGCCGCCTTACAGGGGGCTCGCAGTATTTT. Translation gives CASSSRLTGGSQYF.